This T cell receptor beta chain was found in a study of neoadjuvant anti-PD-1 for oral cavity cancer. These oral cavity squamous cell carcinomas were HPV-negative and locally advanced. Concerning this clone: Its target is not known.

V gave up 0 bases and J gave up 3 bases, with 6 bases separating them. The germline V gene has CDR1 SGHTA and CDR2 FQGTGA. This CDR3 is 15 amino acids long. Study-wide results and limits: Higher pretreatment blood Treg/Th17 ratios correlated with higher pretreatment blood and lower post-treatment tumor TCRbeta clonality.

The table came from immunoSEQ multiplex PCR; TCRdb's copy has only in-frame clones and leaves some out. Of some 14,000 clones listed, about 70% are singletons. The sequencing here drew on PBMCs, taken before nivolumab (anti-PD-1) treatment. The TCR was taken from a person aged 40 to 85 with oral cavity squamous cell carcinoma. J is TRBJ1-6 and V is TRBV7-3; D unresolved. CDR3 residues: CASSLTGSYNSPLHF. In nucleotides, the CDR3 is TGTGCCAGCAGCTTAACAGGGAGCTATAATTCACCCCTCCACTTT. Combining the CDR3 with reference TRBV7-3 and TRBJ1-6 gives the whole variable domain GAGVSQTPSNKVTEKGKYVELRCDPISGHTALYWYRQSLGQGPEFLIYFQGTGAADDSGLPNDRFFAVRPEGSVSTLKIQRTERGDSAVYLCASSLTGSYNSPLHFGNGTRLTVT.